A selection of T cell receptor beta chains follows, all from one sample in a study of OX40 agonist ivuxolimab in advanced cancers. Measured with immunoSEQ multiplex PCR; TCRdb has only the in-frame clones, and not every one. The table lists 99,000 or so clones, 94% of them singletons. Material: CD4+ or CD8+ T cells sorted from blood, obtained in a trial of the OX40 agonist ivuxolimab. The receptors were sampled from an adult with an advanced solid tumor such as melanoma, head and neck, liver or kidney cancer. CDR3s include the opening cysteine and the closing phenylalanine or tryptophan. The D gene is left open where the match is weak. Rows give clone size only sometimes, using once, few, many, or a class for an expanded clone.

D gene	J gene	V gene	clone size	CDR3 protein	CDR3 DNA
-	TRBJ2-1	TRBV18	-	CASSPALYNEQFF	TGTGCCAGCTCACCGGCACTCTACAATGAGCAGTTCTTC
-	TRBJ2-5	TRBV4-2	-	CASSGRETQYF	TGTGCCAGCAGTGGTAGGGAGACCCAGTACTTC
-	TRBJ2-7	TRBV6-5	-	CASSYTTGPSYEQYF	TGTGCCAGCAGTTACACAACCGGGCCCTCCTACGAGCAGTACTTC
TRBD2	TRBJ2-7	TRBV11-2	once	CASSLGLAGTSREQYF	TGTGCCAGCAGCCTAGGACTAGCGGGGACCTCCCGGGAGCAGTACTTC
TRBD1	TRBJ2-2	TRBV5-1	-	CASSQDRGDTGELFF	TGCGCCAGCAGCCAGGACAGGGGAGACACCGGGGAGCTGTTTTTT
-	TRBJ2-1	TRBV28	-	CASSSPAGQSNEQFF	TGTGCCAGCAGTTCCCCCGCGGGACAAAGCAATGAGCAGTTCTTC
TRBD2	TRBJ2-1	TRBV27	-	CASSLFQGTSGYNEQFF	TGTGCCAGCAGTTTATTCCAAGGGACTAGCGGCTACAATGAGCAGTTCTTC
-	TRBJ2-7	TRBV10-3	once	CAIRPGGVSSYEQYF	TGTGCCATCAGACCAGGGGGGGTTAGCTCCTACGAGCAGTACTTC
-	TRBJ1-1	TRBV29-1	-	CSVAPGHPNTEAFF	TGCAGCGTAGCCCCGGGACACCCGAACACTGAAGCTTTCTTT
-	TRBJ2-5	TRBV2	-	CASRRALETQYF	TGTGCCAGCAGAAGGGCCCTAGAGACCCAGTACTTC
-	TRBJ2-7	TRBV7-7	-	CASSPGPEGGSYEQYF	TGTGCCAGCAGTCCCGGACCGGAGGGTGGCTCCTACGAGCAGTACTTC
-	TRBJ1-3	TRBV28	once	CASRSGPGNTIYF	TGTGCCAGCAGATCAGGGCCTGGAAACACCATATATTTT
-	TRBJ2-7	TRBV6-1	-	CASSAGGTDSYEQYF	TGTGCCAGCAGTGCCGGAGGGACGGACTCCTACGAGCAGTACTTC
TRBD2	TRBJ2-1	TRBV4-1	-	CASSQEGRTSGRRSYNEQFF	TGCGCCAGCAGCCAAGAAGGGAGGACTAGCGGGAGGCGGTCCTACAATGAGCAGTTCTTC
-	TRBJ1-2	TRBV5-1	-	CASSTSDSSGYTF	TGCGCCAGCAGCACCTCAGACAGTTCGGGCTACACCTTC
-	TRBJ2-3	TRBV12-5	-	CASGLPNTDTQYF	TGTGCTAGTGGTTTGCCGAACACAGATACGCAGTATTTT
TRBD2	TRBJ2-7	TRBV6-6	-	CASSRGTSGSYEQYF	TGTGCCAGCAGCCGAGGGACTAGCGGATCCTACGAGCAGTACTTC
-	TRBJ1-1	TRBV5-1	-	CATHLDGGMNTEAFF	TGCGCCACCCACCTTGATGGGGGTATGAACACTGAAGCTTTCTTT
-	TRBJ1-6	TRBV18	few	CASSPPGRRGSPLHF	TGTGCCAGCTCACCACCGGGACGGAGGGGTTCACCCCTCCACTTT
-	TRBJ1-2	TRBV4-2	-	CASSHYRAINYGYTF	TGTGCCAGCAGCCATTACAGGGCCATTAACTATGGCTACACCTTC
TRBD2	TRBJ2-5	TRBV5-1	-	CASSPQLAGGPAGQYF	TGCGCCAGCAGCCCCCAACTAGCGGGGGGGCCCGCGGGCCAGTACTTC
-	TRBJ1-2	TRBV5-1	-	CASSLGYQGNYGYTF	TGCGCCAGCAGCTTAGGCTATCAGGGGAACTATGGCTACACCTTC
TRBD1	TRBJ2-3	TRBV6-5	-	CASRRDRASDTQYF	TGTGCCAGCCGCCGGGACAGGGCGTCCGATACGCAGTATTTT